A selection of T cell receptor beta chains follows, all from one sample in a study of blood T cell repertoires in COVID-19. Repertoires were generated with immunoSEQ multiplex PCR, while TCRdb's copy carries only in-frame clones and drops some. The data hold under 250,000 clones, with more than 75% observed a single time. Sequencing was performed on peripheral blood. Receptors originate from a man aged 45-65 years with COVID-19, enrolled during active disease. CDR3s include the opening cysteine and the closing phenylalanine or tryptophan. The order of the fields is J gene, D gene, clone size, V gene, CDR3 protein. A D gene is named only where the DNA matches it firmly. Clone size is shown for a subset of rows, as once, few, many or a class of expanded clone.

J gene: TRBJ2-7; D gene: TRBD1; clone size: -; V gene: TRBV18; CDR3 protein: CASSPAGGYEQYF
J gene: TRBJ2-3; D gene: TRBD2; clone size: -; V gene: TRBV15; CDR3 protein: CATSKGLAQRTDTQYF
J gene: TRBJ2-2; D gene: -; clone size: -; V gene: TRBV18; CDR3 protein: CASSPLRQEELFF
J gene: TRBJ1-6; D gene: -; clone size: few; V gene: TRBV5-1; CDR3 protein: CASSSNSGANSPLHF
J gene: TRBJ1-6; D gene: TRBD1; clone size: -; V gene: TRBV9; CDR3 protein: CASSATGDNSPLHF
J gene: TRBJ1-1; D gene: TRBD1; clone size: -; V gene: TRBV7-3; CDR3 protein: CASSWGQGNTEAFF
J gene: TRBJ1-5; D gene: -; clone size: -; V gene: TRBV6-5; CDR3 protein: CASSYGPDSNQPQHF
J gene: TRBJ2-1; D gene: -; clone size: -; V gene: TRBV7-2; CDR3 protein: CASSSARENEQFF
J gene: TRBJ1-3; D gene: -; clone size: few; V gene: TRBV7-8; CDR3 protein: CASSLGDRGNTIYF
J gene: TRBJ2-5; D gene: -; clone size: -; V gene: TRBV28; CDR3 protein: CASSASGVGQYF
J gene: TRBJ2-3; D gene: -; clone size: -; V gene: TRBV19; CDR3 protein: CASGGSSTDTQYF
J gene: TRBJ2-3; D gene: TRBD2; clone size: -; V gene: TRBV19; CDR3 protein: CASSPSGRKADTQYF
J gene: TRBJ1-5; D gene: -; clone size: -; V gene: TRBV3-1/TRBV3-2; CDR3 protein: CASSQGLDQPQHF
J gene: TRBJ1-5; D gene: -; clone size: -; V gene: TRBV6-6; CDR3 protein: CASSYKRNQPQHF
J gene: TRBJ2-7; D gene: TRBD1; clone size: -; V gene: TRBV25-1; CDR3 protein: CASQDDGTGYHEQYF
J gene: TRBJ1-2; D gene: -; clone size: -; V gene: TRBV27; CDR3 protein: CASSPTTGVGGLNYGYTF
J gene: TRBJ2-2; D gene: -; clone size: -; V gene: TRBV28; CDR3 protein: CASSLSVPRDTGELFF
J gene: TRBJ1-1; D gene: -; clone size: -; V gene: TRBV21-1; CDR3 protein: CASSPDRGPNTEAFF
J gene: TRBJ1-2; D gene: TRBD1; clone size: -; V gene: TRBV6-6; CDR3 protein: CASSSPRDSPYGYTF
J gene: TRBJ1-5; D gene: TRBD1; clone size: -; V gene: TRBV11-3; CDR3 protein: CASNFGQGQGEYSNQPQHF
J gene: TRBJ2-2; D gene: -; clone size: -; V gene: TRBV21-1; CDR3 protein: CASPTPGQGYTGELFF
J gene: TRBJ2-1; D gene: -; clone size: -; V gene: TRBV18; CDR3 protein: CASSPNYRRGYNEQFF
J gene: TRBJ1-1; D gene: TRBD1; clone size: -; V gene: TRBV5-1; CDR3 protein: CASSRADRGDRAEAFF
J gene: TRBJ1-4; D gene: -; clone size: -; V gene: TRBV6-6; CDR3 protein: CASSYDRNNEKLFF
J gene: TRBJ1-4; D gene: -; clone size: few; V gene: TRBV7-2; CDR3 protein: CASSLGDWGEKLFF
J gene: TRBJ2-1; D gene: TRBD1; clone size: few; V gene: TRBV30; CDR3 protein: CAWSVGTGVWNEQFF
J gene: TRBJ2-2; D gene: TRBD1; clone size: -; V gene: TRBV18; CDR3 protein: CASSSGQANTGELFF
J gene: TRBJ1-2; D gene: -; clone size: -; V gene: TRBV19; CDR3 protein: CASSLEDTIYGYTF
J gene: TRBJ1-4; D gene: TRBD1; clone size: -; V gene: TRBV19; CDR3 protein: CASSPRGTGDEKLFF
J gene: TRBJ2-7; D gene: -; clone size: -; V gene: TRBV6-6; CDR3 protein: CASSYLRRGISYEQYF
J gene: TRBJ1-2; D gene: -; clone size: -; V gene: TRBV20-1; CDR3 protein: CSASQGVRYGYTF
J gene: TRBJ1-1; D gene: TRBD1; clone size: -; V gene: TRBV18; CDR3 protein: CASLRDRGPDTEAFF
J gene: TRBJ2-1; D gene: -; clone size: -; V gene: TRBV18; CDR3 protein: CASSPPNIDEQFF
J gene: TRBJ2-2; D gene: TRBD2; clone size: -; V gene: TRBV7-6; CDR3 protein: CASSLEVLAGANTGELFF
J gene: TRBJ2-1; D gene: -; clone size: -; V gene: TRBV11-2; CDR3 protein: CASSLWFNRYNEQFF
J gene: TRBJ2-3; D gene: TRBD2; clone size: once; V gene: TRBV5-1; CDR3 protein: CASSPGLAGADTQYF
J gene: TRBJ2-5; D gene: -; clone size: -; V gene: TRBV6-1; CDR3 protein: CASSEGQQETQYF
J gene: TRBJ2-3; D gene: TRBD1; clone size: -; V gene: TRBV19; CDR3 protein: CASRPNTGTGSLDTQYF
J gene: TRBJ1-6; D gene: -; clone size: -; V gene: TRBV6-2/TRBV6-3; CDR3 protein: CASSNPTGFNSPLHF
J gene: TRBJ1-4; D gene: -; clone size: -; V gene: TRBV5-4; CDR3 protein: CASRAQVDEKLFF
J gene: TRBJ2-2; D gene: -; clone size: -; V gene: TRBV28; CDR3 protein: CASSSGDRRLGELFF
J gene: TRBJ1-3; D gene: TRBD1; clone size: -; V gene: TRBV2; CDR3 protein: CASSRDSSGNTIYF
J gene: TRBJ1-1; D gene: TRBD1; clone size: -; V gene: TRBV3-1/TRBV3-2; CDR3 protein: CASSQIRSGGTEAFF
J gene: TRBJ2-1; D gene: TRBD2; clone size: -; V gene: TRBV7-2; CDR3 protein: CASSPTSGGSYNEQFF
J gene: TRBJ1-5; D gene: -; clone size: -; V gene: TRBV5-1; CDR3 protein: CASSLNGADDQPQHF
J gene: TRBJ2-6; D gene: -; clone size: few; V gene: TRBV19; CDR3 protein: CASSIQGPHSGANVLTF
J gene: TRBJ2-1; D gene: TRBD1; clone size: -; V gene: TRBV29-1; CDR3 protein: CSVRGRIYEQFF
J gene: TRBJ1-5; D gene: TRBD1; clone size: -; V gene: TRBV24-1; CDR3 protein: CATSDLLGGAKHF
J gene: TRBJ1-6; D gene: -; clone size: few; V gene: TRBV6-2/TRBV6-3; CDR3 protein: CASSSKIGWAVNSPLHF
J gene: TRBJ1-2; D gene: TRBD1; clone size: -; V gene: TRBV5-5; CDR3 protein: CASSHDRDGYTF